The sequence of this T cell receptor (beta chain) was determined in a study of T cell responses to AZD1222 COVID-19 vaccine. The CDR3 loop spans 18 amino acids. The germline V gene encodes CDR1 LGHNA and CDR2 YSLEER. The V end was cut by 0 bases, the J end by 0 bases, with 12 bases between. This clone was counted a few times. The method was immunoSEQ multiplex PCR; TCRdb's version includes in-frame clones alone and lacks a portion of them. This table has more than 140,000 clones, 90% to 95% appearing once. The rearrangement uses TRBV4-3 and TRBJ1-6; maybe TRBD1 (5 bases). This sequence originates from an adult in good health. This sample comprised peripheral blood, obtained on day 0 of AZD1222 vaccination. CDR3 coding DNA: TGCGCCAGCAGCCAAGAGCTGTACAGGAGCTCCTATAATTCACCCCTCCACTTT. Protein: CASSQELYRSSYNSPLHF.